A selection of T cell receptor beta chains follows, all from one sample in a study of T cells in Graves' hyperthyroidism and ophthalmopathy. TCRdb re-analysed the multiplex PCR reads in MiXCR, keeping a single row per CDR3 protein. The sample has approximately 600,000 distinct CDR3 sequences; more than 11% are singletons. Sequencing used blood. The receptors were gathered from a woman aged 25 to 39 with Graves' hyperthyroidism that later progressed to Graves' ophthalmopathy. CDR3s include the opening cysteine and the closing phenylalanine or tryptophan. The D gene is left open where the match is weak. Not all rows give a size; the values are once, few, many and, for expanded clones, a class.

V: TRBV14; J: TRBJ2-7; D: TRBD2; size: NA; DNA: TGTGCCAGCAGCCCTACTACCGGGATTCGGACTAGCGGGAGTCTGTACGAGCAGTACTTC; CDR3: CASSPTTGIRTSGSLYEQYF
V: TRBV29-1; J: TRBJ2-7; D: TRBD2; size: few; DNA: TGCAGCGTTGAAGAACCCGGGACTAGCGAGTACGAGCAGTACTTC; CDR3: CSVEEPGTSEYEQYF
V: TRBV27; J: TRBJ1-5; D: NA; size: many; DNA: TGTGCCAGCAGTTTAGTTAGTCAGGGCAATCAGCCCCAGCATTTT; CDR3: CASSLVSQGNQPQHF
V: TRBV7-2; J: TRBJ1-5; D: TRBD1; size: NA; DNA: TGTGCCAGCACAGGGGGCTTTAATCAGCCCCAGCATTTT; CDR3: CASTGGFNQPQHF
V: TRBV19; J: TRBJ2-1; D: NA; size: NA; DNA: TGTGCCAGTAGTATAGAGGCCGCGGGCAACTACAATGAGCAGTTCTTC; CDR3: CASSIEAAGNYNEQFF
V: TRBV18; J: TRBJ1-3; D: NA; size: few; DNA: TGTGCCAGCTTCGGAGCAGGCGCTGGAAACACCATATATTTT; CDR3: CASFGAGAGNTIYF
V: TRBV7-2; J: TRBJ2-7; D: NA; size: many; DNA: TGTGCCAGCAGCTCCGTGACTAGCTCCTACGAGCAGTACTTC; CDR3: CASSSVTSSYEQYF
V: TRBV14; J: TRBJ2-3; D: NA; size: NA; DNA: TGTGCCAGCAGCTTAGCCTCGCCTTCGGCAGATACGCAGTATTTT; CDR3: CASSLASPSADTQYF
V: TRBV28; J: TRBJ1-1; D: NA; size: many; DNA: TGTGCCAGCAGCTTATTTAATACTGAAGCTTTCTTT; CDR3: CASSLFNTEAFF
V: TRBV12-3/TRBV12-4; J: TRBJ1-6; D: TRBD1; size: many; DNA: TGTGCCAGCAGAACGACAGGGGGCAATTCACCCCTCCACTTT; CDR3: CASRTTGGNSPLHF
V: TRBV3-1; J: TRBJ1-4; D: NA; size: many; DNA: TGTGCCAGCAGCCAAGAAGCGGACAGTGAAAAACTGTTTTTT; CDR3: CASSQEADSEKLFF
V: TRBV12-3/TRBV12-4; J: TRBJ1-1; D: NA; size: many; DNA: TGTGCCAGCAGTTTGGTGGGAGACCTGAACACTGAAGCTTTCTTT; CDR3: CASSLVGDLNTEAFF
V: TRBV27; J: TRBJ2-2; D: NA; size: few; DNA: TGTGCCAGCAGCTTGGGACCGTGGGCGAACACCGGGGAGCTGTTTTTT; CDR3: CASSLGPWANTGELFF
V: TRBV5-8; J: TRBJ1-2; D: NA; size: many; DNA: TGTGCCAGCAGCTTGGCGTGGGGGACGGATGGCTACACCTTC; CDR3: CASSLAWGTDGYTF
V: TRBV9; J: TRBJ2-5; D: TRBD2; size: many; DNA: TGTGCCAGCAGCGTCTCGGGAGGGCCTGAAGAGACCCAGTACTTC; CDR3: CASSVSGGPEETQYF
V: TRBV18; J: TRBJ1-4; D: NA; size: many; DNA: TGTGCCAGCTCATCCTCGGGGGGAAATGAAAAACTGTTTTTT; CDR3: CASSSSGGNEKLFF
V: TRBV20-1; J: TRBJ2-1; D: TRBD1; size: many; DNA: TGCAGTGCTCCTAACAGGGGAAATGAGCAGTTCTTC; CDR3: CSAPNRGNEQFF
V: TRBV15; J: TRBJ1-1; D: TRBD1; size: many; DNA: TGTGCCACCAGCAGACCTGACAGGGGCAGGAACACTGAAGCTTTCTTT; CDR3: CATSRPDRGRNTEAFF
V: TRBV20-1; J: TRBJ2-7; D: NA; size: NA; DNA: TGCAGTACCGGCGGGTACGAGCAGTACTTC; CDR3: CSTGGYEQYF
V: TRBV10-3; J: TRBJ2-3; D: TRBD2; size: many; DNA: TGTGCCATCAGACCGGCGGGAGGTATAGATACGCAGTATTTT; CDR3: CAIRPAGGIDTQYF
V: TRBV12-3/TRBV12-4; J: TRBJ2-1; D: NA; size: many; DNA: TGTGCCAGCAGTTTGGGGGGGCAGAGCTCCTACAATGAGCAGTTCTTC; CDR3: CASSLGGQSSYNEQFF
V: TRBV7-8; J: TRBJ1-4; D: TRBD1; size: NA; DNA: TGTGCCAGCAGCGTCGCGACAGGGGATGAAAAACTGTTTTTT; CDR3: CASSVATGDEKLFF
V: TRBV6-5; J: TRBJ1-5; D: NA; size: few; DNA: TGTGCCAGCGGGCGGGGACAGCCCCAGCATTTT; CDR3: CASGRGQPQHF
V: TRBV30; J: TRBJ1-1; D: NA; size: many; DNA: TGTGCCTGGCAGACGAACACTGAAGCTTTCTTT; CDR3: CAWQTNTEAFF
V: TRBV7-9; J: TRBJ2-3; D: NA; size: many; DNA: TGTGCCAGCAGCGGACGGGACAACTCAGATACGCAGTATTTT; CDR3: CASSGRDNSDTQYF
V: TRBV20-1; J: TRBJ2-3; D: NA; size: NA; DNA: TGCAGTGCTAGGTCTTTAGCGAGCGGAGACTCAGATACGCAGTATTTT; CDR3: CSARSLASGDSDTQYF
V: TRBV20-1; J: TRBJ1-5; D: NA; size: many; DNA: TGCAGTGCTAGAGATCTTGGAGGGAACGGGGATCAGCCCCAGCATTTT; CDR3: CSARDLGGNGDQPQHF
V: TRBV27; J: TRBJ1-5; D: NA; size: many; DNA: TGTGCCAGCAGCCAACGACGGGATAGCAATCAGCCCCAGCATTTT; CDR3: CASSQRRDSNQPQHF
V: TRBV20-1; J: TRBJ2-3; D: NA; size: many; DNA: TGCAGTGCTGGCGGGACGGTCTTAGATACGCAGTATTTT; CDR3: CSAGGTVLDTQYF
V: TRBV28; J: TRBJ1-3; D: NA; size: many; DNA: TGTGCCGCACAGTCAAACTCTGGAAACACCATATATTTT; CDR3: CAAQSNSGNTIYF
V: TRBV5-1; J: TRBJ2-7; D: NA; size: many; DNA: TGCGCCAGCAGCTTGGACGGACGGAGCTCCTACGAGCAGTACTTC; CDR3: CASSLDGRSSYEQYF
V: TRBV19; J: TRBJ2-5; D: NA; size: NA; DNA: TGTGCCAGTACCTCGACACTCTTACAAGAGACCCAGTACTTC; CDR3: CASTSTLLQETQYF
V: TRBV12-3/TRBV12-4; J: TRBJ1-2; D: TRBD1; size: once; DNA: TGTGCCAGCAGTTTGGAAGACAGGGATGGAGGCTACACCTTC; CDR3: CASSLEDRDGGYTF
V: TRBV9; J: TRBJ2-2; D: NA; size: NA; DNA: TGTGCCAGCAGCGTAGGGGGAGGAAACACCGGGGAGCTGTTTTTT; CDR3: CASSVGGGNTGELFF
V: TRBV30; J: TRBJ2-7; D: NA; size: many; DNA: TGTGCCTGGAGTGTACTGGGGGAGCAGTACTTC; CDR3: CAWSVLGEQYF
V: TRBV11-3; J: TRBJ1-6; D: TRBD1; size: few; DNA: TGTGCCAGCAGTTCCCGGGACAGCAATTCACCCCTCCACTTT; CDR3: CASSSRDSNSPLHF
V: TRBV9; J: TRBJ1-2; D: TRBD1; size: few; DNA: TGTGCCAGCAGCGCGGACAGGGGGTGGGATGGCTACACCTTC; CDR3: CASSADRGWDGYTF
V: TRBV18; J: TRBJ2-7; D: NA; size: NA; DNA: TGTGCCAGCTCGGGGAGTGGAGGGTCCTACGAGCAGTACTTC; CDR3: CASSGSGGSYEQYF
V: TRBV24-1; J: TRBJ2-5; D: NA; size: NA; DNA: TGTGCCACCAGTGATTTCCCGGAGACCCAGTACTTC; CDR3: CATSDFPETQYF
V: TRBV30; J: TRBJ2-7; D: TRBD2; size: many; DNA: TGTGCCTGGCTCTTAGCGGGAAGCTACGAGCAGTACTTC; CDR3: CAWLLAGSYEQYF
V: TRBV28; J: TRBJ1-4; D: NA; size: many; DNA: TGTGCCAGCAGCCCTGGGGGGGGGCCCTTAGATGAAAAACTGTTTTTT; CDR3: CASSPGGGPLDEKLFF
V: TRBV20-1; J: TRBJ2-2; D: NA; size: few; DNA: TGCAGTGCTAACCTCCTCCCAGCTGGCGGGCCCGGGGAGCTGTTTTTT; CDR3: CSANLLPAGGPGELFF
V: TRBV24-1; J: TRBJ1-1; D: NA; size: many; DNA: TGTGCCACCAGTGATTTAGGGACTGAAGCTTTCTTT; CDR3: CATSDLGTEAFF
V: TRBV28; J: TRBJ1-4; D: NA; size: many; DNA: TGTGCCAGCAGCGCCACATCGGGGGATAATGAAAAACTGTTTTTT; CDR3: CASSATSGDNEKLFF
V: TRBV7-8; J: TRBJ2-7; D: NA; size: many; DNA: TGTGCCAGCAGCTTAGCGTCCGGGAGTGATACCTACGAGCAGTACTTC; CDR3: CASSLASGSDTYEQYF
V: TRBV5-4; J: TRBJ1-4; D: NA; size: NA; DNA: TGTGCCAGCGGCCCGGATCCTGAAAAACTGTTTTTT; CDR3: CASGPDPEKLFF
V: TRBV4-2; J: TRBJ2-3; D: TRBD1; size: NA; DNA: TGTGCCAGCAGCCCGGGACAGGGTACGACAGATACGCAGTATTTT; CDR3: CASSPGQGTTDTQYF
V: TRBV6-1; J: TRBJ2-1; D: TRBD1; size: few; DNA: TGTGCCAGCAGCGAGACAGGGGGCTTCAACAATGAGCAGTTCTTC; CDR3: CASSETGGFNNEQFF
V: TRBV7-9; J: TRBJ2-1; D: NA; size: NA; DNA: TGTGCCAGCAGCTTGGGAGACTACGAGCAGTTCTTC; CDR3: CASSLGDYEQFF
V: TRBV27; J: TRBJ1-2; D: NA; size: NA; DNA: TGTGCCAGCAGTTTAACCGGCAGGGTTAACTATGGCTACACCTTC; CDR3: CASSLTGRVNYGYTF
V: TRBV20-1; J: TRBJ1-6; D: TRBD1; size: many; DNA: TGCAGTGCTTCACAGGGGGATGGATCACCCCTCCACTTT; CDR3: CSASQGDGSPLHF
V: TRBV15; J: TRBJ1-1; D: NA; size: NA; DNA: TGTGCCACCAGCAGAGAGGCGGTGAACACTGAAGCTTTCTTT; CDR3: CATSREAVNTEAFF
V: TRBV24-1; J: TRBJ2-7; D: TRBD1; size: NA; DNA: TGTGCCACCAGTGATGCCGGGACAGGGGGCTCCTACGAGCAGTACTTC; CDR3: CATSDAGTGGSYEQYF
V: TRBV7-6; J: TRBJ2-3; D: TRBD2; size: many; DNA: TGTGCCAGCAGCTTACGGGGCGGGAGAGATACGCAGTATTTT; CDR3: CASSLRGGRDTQYF